Presented here are 9 T cell receptor beta chains from one specimen sequenced in a study of cytomegalovirus exposure and HLA in healthy donors. 60 Vbeta and 13 Jbeta primers were used in PCR. Libraries were prepared by immunoSEQ multiplex PCR; TCRdb keeps only in-frame clonotypes and omits some of them. The data contain around 150,000 clones, 80% of them singletons. Sequenced: PBMCs. The origin of the receptors is a woman between 50 and 59 years old in good health and CMV-seronegative.

This clone was seen a handful of times. The chain combines TRBV4-3 with TRBJ2-4; 10 bases line up with TRBD1. Germline V lookup: CDR1 LGHNA, CDR2 YSLEER. The CDR3 spans 15 residues. With 4 bases clipped from V and 9 bases from J, the junction kept 9 bases outside the gene matches. The CDR3 region has the DNA TGCGCCAGCAGCCCTGACAGGGGGCCGTCTCGCATTCAGTACTTC. Amino acids: CASSPDRGPSRIQYF.

The chain employs TRBV28 and TRBJ2-5, with D possibly TRBD2 on 6 matching bases. The CDR3 is 13 amino acids. From germline, CDR1 is MDHEN and CDR2 SYDVKM. Trimming took off 5 bases at V and 9 bases at J, with 16 bases between the two ends. CDR3 DNA sequence: TGTGCCAGCAGTGCATCGGGACTCCCCGCCCAGTACTTC. This codes for CASSASGLPAQYF.

The gene calls are TRBV27 and TRBJ1-1, with 9 bases matching TRBD1. CDR1 is MNHEY and CDR2 is SMNVEV in the germline V gene (reference sequence). J gave up 0 bases and V 6 bases, and 5 bases lay outside the gene matches. The CDR3 length is 15 residues. CDR3 loop: CASSRDRAMNTEAFF. As DNA, the CDR3 is TGTGCCAGCAGCCGGGACAGGGCCATGAACACTGAAGCTTTCTTT.

This chain connects TRBV28 to TRBJ1-5; 10 bases are shared with TRBD1. V lost 6 bases to trimming and J lost 8 bases; unmatched junction nucleotides: 16. The CDR3 has 17 residues. Looked up from germline, CDR1 is MDHEN and CDR2 is SYDVKM. Here the CDR3 DNA reads TGTGCCAGCAGCTCCGCCCTATCCGGGACAGGGGTAGAGCCCCAGCATTTT. It translates to CASSSALSGTGVEPQHF.

The chain combines TRBV19 with TRBJ2-6; 9 bases match TRBD1. CDR3 length equals 18 residues. The V gene end was trimmed by 0 bases and the J gene end by 2 bases; junction bases not matched to a gene: 5. Germline V lookup: CDR1 LNHDA, CDR2 SQIVND (reference sequence). The CDR3 nucleotides are TGTGCCAGTAGTATAGATTGGACAGGGGAGGCTGGGGCCAACGTCCTGACTTTC. Amino acids: CASSIDWTGEAGANVLTF. The full variable domain, in which reference TRBV19 and TRBJ2-6 provide the parts outside the CDR3, is DGGITQSPKYLFRKEGQNVTLSCEQNLNHDAMYWYRQDPGQGLRLIYYSQIVNDFQKGDIAEGYSVSREKKESFPLTVTSAQKNPTAFYLCASSIDWTGEAGANVLTFGAGSRLTVL.

This chain links TRBV2 with TRBJ2-7; D might be TRBD2 (6 bases). Trimming stripped 3 bases from V and 9 bases from J, with 21 bases between. CDR3 length: 15 amino acids. Per germline, CDR1 SNHLY and CDR2 FYNNEI. CDR3 protein: CASSDLGGLLAVQYF. Written as DNA, the CDR3 is TGTGCCAGCAGTGATTTGGGGGGTCTTCTCGCGGTGCAGTACTTC.

The chain links TRBV29-1 to TRBJ2-3, with a tentative D call TRBD2 (5 bases). Trimming left V 1 base short and J 4 bases short, with 6 bases between. The CDR3 sequence is 12 residues long. Germline V gives CDR1 SQVTM, CDR2 ANQGSEA. CDR3 loop: CSVEGGADTQYF. As DNA, the CDR3 is TGCAGCGTTGAAGGGGGAGCAGATACGCAGTATTTT.

V is TRBV7-9 and J is TRBJ2-5; 7 positions match TRBD1. The junction had 7 bases not matched to a gene; V was cut back by 5 bases and J by 4 bases. CDR1 SEHNR and CDR2 FQNEAQ come from the germline V gene (reference sequence). The CDR3 is made up of 14 amino acids. This CDR3 reads CASSQTGLGETQYF. CDR3 nucleotide sequence: TGTGCCAGCAGCCAGACAGGGCTGGGAGAGACCCAGTACTTC.

The rearrangement joins TRBV29-1 to TRBJ2-7; 9 nucleotides match TRBD1. This CDR3 region has 13 residues. Trimming at V came to 7 bases and at J to 2 bases, leaving 6 bases not matched to a gene. Per the germline V gene, CDR1 is SQVTM and CDR2 is ANQGSEA. Here the CDR3 DNA reads TGCAGCGGCCGGGACAGGGTGACCTACGAGCAGTACTTC. Protein sequence: CSGRDRVTYEQYF.